These 2 T cell receptor beta chains were sequenced from one sample in a study of early stage breast cancer tumors. Method: immunoSEQ multiplex PCR; TCRdb's copy keeps in-frame clones and lacks some. Of about 30,000 clones in the sample, roughly two thirds were seen once. The sample consisted of blood. These receptors all come from a person aged 45 to 60 with breast cancer.

The CDR3, as DNA: TGTGCCTGGAGTGTGGGAGGGGACACAGATACGCAGTATTTT. It is translated as CAWSVGGDTDTQYF. The V and J genes are TRBV30 and TRBJ2-3, with 7 bases that match TRBD2. The CDR3 runs 14 residues. Germline-derived CDR1 and CDR2 are GTSNPN and SVGIG (reference sequence). The ends lost 0 bases at V and 2 bases at J; junction bases unmatched: 2.

The rearrangement uses TRBV18 and TRBJ2-6, with unresolved D. Germline CDR1 KGHSH, CDR2 LQKENI. The length of the CDR3 is 13 residues. V was shortened by 8 bases and J by 2 bases, with 7 bases between the two germline ends. The CDR3 protein is CASTPPGANVLTF. The CDR3 bases are TGTGCCAGCACTCCCCCTGGGGCCAACGTCCTGACTTTC.